A single TCR beta chain is shown here with its context. CDR3 length: 16 residues. The germline V gene has CDR1 SGHDT and CDR2 YYEEEE. Trimming cost V 0 bases and J 13 bases; bases outside gene matches: 17. Both 60 Vbeta primers and 13 Jbeta primers went into the PCR. Sequenced by immunoSEQ multiplex PCR; TCRdb stores in-frame clones only, minus some. The sample has over 70,000 clones; around 77% are singletons. The data are from a study of cytomegalovirus exposure and HLA in healthy donors. The sequenced sample consisted of PBMCs. The receptor's source is a man younger than 40 in good health and CMV-seronegative. V gene TRBV5-6 combines with J gene TRBJ2-3, with 7 nucleotides matching TRBD1. This chain's CDR3 is CASSLGGQWLVLGEYF. CDR3 sequence (DNA): TGTGCCAGCAGCTTGGGGGGACAGTGGCTAGTCCTAGGGGAGTATTTT.